These T cell receptor beta chains were read from a single sample in a study of T cells expressing NK-cell markers. For each CDR3 protein, TCRdb gives one entry from its re-call of the 5' RACE reads, without DNA. The specimen's table records 150,000 to 180,000 distinct CDR3 sequences. The sample comprised blood T cells: a sorted CD56 or NKG2C T cell subset, CD4+ or CD8+ T cells, or bulk PBMC T cells (not recorded which). These TCRs come from a woman aged 50 to 65 in good health. Both conserved end residues are part of each CDR3. Each record gives: V gene, J gene, CDR3 protein.

V gene: TRBV12-3/TRBV12-4
J gene: TRBJ1-2
CDR3 protein: CASSLRTGPANYGYTF

V gene: TRBV12-3/TRBV12-4
J gene: TRBJ2-1
CDR3 protein: CAVLKREWDNEQFF

V gene: TRBV7-6
J gene: TRBJ1-1
CDR3 protein: CASSFETGAPNTEAFF

V gene: TRBV19
J gene: TRBJ2-1
CDR3 protein: CASSIASNNEQFF

V gene: TRBV5-1
J gene: TRBJ1-1
CDR3 protein: CASRGQRDTEAFF

V gene: TRBV4-1
J gene: TRBJ2-3
CDR3 protein: CASSQIPAGGGSADTQYF

V gene: TRBV5-1
J gene: TRBJ1-1
CDR3 protein: CASSLGTGDLAEAFF

V gene: TRBV4-2
J gene: TRBJ2-3
CDR3 protein: CASSKREFDTDTQYF

V gene: TRBV5-1
J gene: TRBJ2-1
CDR3 protein: CASSLYDRGLEQFF

V gene: TRBV27
J gene: TRBJ1-1
CDR3 protein: CASSLNPGTEAFF

V gene: TRBV25-1
J gene: TRBJ1-2
CDR3 protein: CASSEGNGYTF

V gene: TRBV5-1
J gene: TRBJ1-1
CDR3 protein: CASSLGSTRTDEAFF

V gene: TRBV11-1
J gene: TRBJ1-5
CDR3 protein: CASSLASGSPQHF

V gene: TRBV10-2
J gene: TRBJ2-7
CDR3 protein: CASSDLRLAGGAYEQYF

V gene: TRBV7-9
J gene: TRBJ2-1
CDR3 protein: CATTRDTVNEQFF

V gene: TRBV29-1
J gene: TRBJ1-1
CDR3 protein: CSAEPGNRVNTEAFF

V gene: TRBV15
J gene: TRBJ1-3
CDR3 protein: CATSSNRGRNTIYF

V gene: TRBV29-1
J gene: TRBJ2-1
CDR3 protein: CSVSYQGSGGPYNEQFF

V gene: TRBV3-1
J gene: TRBJ1-2
CDR3 protein: CASSLRGRNYGYTF

V gene: TRBV5-6
J gene: TRBJ2-7
CDR3 protein: CASSLGLSSYEQYF

V gene: TRBV6-2/TRBV6-3
J gene: TRBJ2-1
CDR3 protein: CASSEREARNYNEQFF

V gene: TRBV5-1
J gene: TRBJ2-1
CDR3 protein: CASSLDSGTINEQFF

V gene: TRBV5-1
J gene: TRBJ2-1
CDR3 protein: CASSFLGDEQFF

V gene: TRBV2
J gene: TRBJ1-1
CDR3 protein: CASSGGGGTEAFF

V gene: TRBV6-4
J gene: TRBJ2-1
CDR3 protein: CASSDSDSSSYNEQFF

V gene: TRBV19
J gene: TRBJ2-1
CDR3 protein: CASSIEGPYNEQFF

V gene: TRBV11-3
J gene: TRBJ1-4
CDR3 protein: CASRTATNEKLFF

V gene: TRBV7-8
J gene: TRBJ1-3
CDR3 protein: CASSLRGAGNTIYF

V gene: TRBV6-5
J gene: TRBJ2-3
CDR3 protein: CASSSLLDTQYF

V gene: TRBV4-1
J gene: TRBJ2-1
CDR3 protein: CASSHPTSRNEQFF

V gene: TRBV29-1
J gene: TRBJ2-3
CDR3 protein: CSVDVYADTQYF

V gene: TRBV3-1
J gene: TRBJ2-7
CDR3 protein: CASSLGTDPGHEQYF

V gene: TRBV28
J gene: TRBJ2-3
CDR3 protein: CASKPGDLTDTQYF

V gene: TRBV6-1
J gene: TRBJ2-3
CDR3 protein: CASASSGGTDTQYF

V gene: TRBV27
J gene: TRBJ2-1
CDR3 protein: CASSLGSGVPYNEQFF

V gene: TRBV6-5
J gene: TRBJ1-6
CDR3 protein: CASSSGQASPLHF

V gene: TRBV6-5
J gene: TRBJ1-1
CDR3 protein: CASSYDRESTEAFF

V gene: TRBV15
J gene: TRBJ2-3
CDR3 protein: CATSREGEWRADTQYF

V gene: TRBV11-3
J gene: TRBJ2-1
CDR3 protein: CASSPRSGRGEQFF

V gene: TRBV13
J gene: TRBJ2-3
CDR3 protein: CASSSPTGTDTQYF

V gene: TRBV12-3/TRBV12-4
J gene: TRBJ2-1
CDR3 protein: CASSLQRGSGSDEQFF

V gene: TRBV12-3/TRBV12-4
J gene: TRBJ2-1
CDR3 protein: CASTAVAGPYNEQFF

V gene: TRBV5-1
J gene: TRBJ2-1
CDR3 protein: CASSKDNYNEQFF

V gene: TRBV12-3/TRBV12-4
J gene: TRBJ2-7
CDR3 protein: CASSLGGWYEQYF

V gene: TRBV12-3/TRBV12-4
J gene: TRBJ2-5
CDR3 protein: CASKVRGGETQYF

V gene: TRBV25-1
J gene: TRBJ1-1
CDR3 protein: CASSEWVGTEAFF

V gene: TRBV7-3
J gene: TRBJ2-1
CDR3 protein: CASSLGGVKEQFF

V gene: TRBV4-1
J gene: TRBJ1-2
CDR3 protein: CASSQSQGSYGYTF

V gene: TRBV3-1
J gene: TRBJ2-7
CDR3 protein: CASSQIPGGRPFQYF

V gene: TRBV12-3/TRBV12-4
J gene: TRBJ2-3
CDR3 protein: CASRGGDPGTSGRADTQYF

V gene: TRBV7-4
J gene: TRBJ2-1
CDR3 protein: CASSFGSVRGLAYNEQFF

V gene: TRBV7-9
J gene: TRBJ2-5
CDR3 protein: CASSPIEISETQYF

V gene: TRBV9
J gene: TRBJ2-7
CDR3 protein: CASSVGSADSYEQYF

V gene: TRBV24-1
J gene: TRBJ1-5
CDR3 protein: CATSAPGDPGQPQHF

V gene: TRBV24-1
J gene: TRBJ1-4
CDR3 protein: CATSGDNEKLFF

V gene: TRBV7-9
J gene: TRBJ2-5
CDR3 protein: CASRPGSLRQETQYF

V gene: TRBV4-1
J gene: TRBJ1-4
CDR3 protein: CASSPSTGNEKLFF

V gene: TRBV27
J gene: TRBJ2-2
CDR3 protein: CASSLSGPGELFF

V gene: TRBV3-1
J gene: TRBJ2-1
CDR3 protein: CASSQDPTGVPFF